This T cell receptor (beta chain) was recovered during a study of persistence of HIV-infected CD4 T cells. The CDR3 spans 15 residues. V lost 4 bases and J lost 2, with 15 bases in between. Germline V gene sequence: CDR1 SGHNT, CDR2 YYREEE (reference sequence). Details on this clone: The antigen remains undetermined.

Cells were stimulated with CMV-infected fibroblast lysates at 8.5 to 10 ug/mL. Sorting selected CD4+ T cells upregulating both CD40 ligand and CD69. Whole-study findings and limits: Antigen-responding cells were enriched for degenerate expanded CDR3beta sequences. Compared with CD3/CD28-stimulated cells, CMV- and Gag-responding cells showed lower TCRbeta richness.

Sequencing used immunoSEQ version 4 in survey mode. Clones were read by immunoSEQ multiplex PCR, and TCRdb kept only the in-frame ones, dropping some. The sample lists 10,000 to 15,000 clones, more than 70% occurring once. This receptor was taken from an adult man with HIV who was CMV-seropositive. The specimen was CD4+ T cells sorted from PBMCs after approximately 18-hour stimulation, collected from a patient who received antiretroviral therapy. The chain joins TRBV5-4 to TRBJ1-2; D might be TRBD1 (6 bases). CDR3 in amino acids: CASSPGPGENYGYTF. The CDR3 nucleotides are TGTGCCAGCAGCCCTGGTCCAGGGGAAAACTATGGCTACACCTTC.